A selection of T cell receptor beta chains follows, all from one sample in a study of T cells expressing NK-cell markers. TCRdb reprocessed the 5' RACE reads and stores each CDR3 protein as one record, lacking DNA. The sample's table shows 450,000 to 600,000 distinct CDR3 sequences. Source material: blood T cells: a sorted CD56 or NKG2C T cell subset, CD4+ or CD8+ T cells, or bulk PBMC T cells (not recorded which). The receptors originated from a man between 18 and 29 years old in good health. Both conserved end residues are part of each CDR3. Fields, in order: CDR3 length, J gene, V gene, CDR3 protein.

15 TRBJ2-1 TRBV7-9 CASSSLAERNNEQFF
16 TRBJ2-1 TRBV5-5 CASTGGGGRTYNEQFF
11 TRBJ2-1 TRBV24-1 CATSDTREQFF
18 TRBJ2-2 TRBV6-2/TRBV6-3 CASSYPSGITSNTGELFF
13 TRBJ2-4 TRBV10-1 CASSEEVVNIQYF
19 TRBJ2-1 TRBV29-1 CSVEPGAGRSPLSYNEQFF
15 TRBJ2-1 TRBV7-9 CASSLGGTGDAEQFF
15 TRBJ1-6 TRBV5-5 CASSLEDQYNSPLHF
15 TRBJ1-1 TRBV7-3 CASSQQGQGATEAFF
12 TRBJ2-5 TRBV29-1 CSETRAQETQYF
17 TRBJ1-1 TRBV5-1 CASSSPSTGKVNTEAFF
16 TRBJ2-4 TRBV6-5 CASSSRASGRALSPSF
15 TRBJ1-3 TRBV28 CASREGANSGNTIYF
17 TRBJ2-6 TRBV16 CASNNRDRVSGANVLTF
12 TRBJ2-2 TRBV12-3/TRBV12-4 CASSWGQGELFF
15 TRBJ1-2 TRBV7-9 CASSTPPGQGYGYTF
18 TRBJ2-6 TRBV2 CASSQLTGVSVRANVLTF
17 TRBJ1-3 TRBV4-3 CASSQDRSGSSGNTIYF
12 TRBJ1-1 TRBV29-1 CSVGRQGTEAFF
14 TRBJ2-1 TRBV27 CASGRGQPYNEQFF
15 TRBJ2-2 TRBV5-1 CATSLAGKNTGELFF
13 TRBJ2-3 TRBV13 CASGRGGTDTQYF
15 TRBJ1-5 TRBV5-5 CASSLGRLSNQPQHF
11 TRBJ2-1 TRBV6-5 CARGVYNEQFF
11 TRBJ2-7 TRBV12-3/TRBV12-4 CASSERGKQYF
16 TRBJ2-1 TRBV20-1 CSARVRGRALVDEQFF
15 TRBJ2-2 TRBV4-2 CASSPRTDHTGELFF
14 TRBJ1-4 TRBV2 CASSDGQGGEKLFF
14 TRBJ2-1 TRBV29-1 CSVGTGTGYNEQFF
16 TRBJ1-5 TRBV28 CASTEPNRNSNQPQHF
13 TRBJ2-1 TRBV9 CASSAMGAIEQFF
16 TRBJ2-7 TRBV7-8 CASSLVVGQGVGEQYF
11 TRBJ2-4 TRBV12-3/TRBV12-4 CASSNGDIQYF
13 TRBJ2-3 TRBV29-1 CSVGTGYTDTQYF
13 TRBJ2-1 TRBV19 CASSPGQLDEQFF
16 TRBJ1-2 TRBV27 CASSFGVPERGNGYTF
15 TRBJ1-5 TRBV15 CATSRDLERYQPQHF
14 TRBJ1-4 TRBV5-1 CASSPFLGDEKLFF
14 TRBJ2-3 TRBV5-1 CASSFSGGADTQYF
15 TRBJ2-7 TRBV12-3/TRBV12-4 CASSPGQPVLDEQYF
14 TRBJ2-7 TRBV5-1 CASSLGVGEYEQYF
15 TRBJ2-3 TRBV7-9 CASSQRSGMEDTQYF
17 TRBJ2-2 TRBV10-3 CAISKSLAGADTGELFF
14 TRBJ2-4 TRBV4-3 CASSQDRWQGPQYF
16 TRBJ2-1 TRBV12-3/TRBV12-4 CASSLKIQAVYNEQFF
15 TRBJ2-1 TRBV7-9 CASRGQGGSYNEQFF
11 TRBJ2-3 TRBV20-1 CSARRAHTQYF
14 TRBJ1-4 TRBV5-1 CASSQTGAGEKLFF
15 TRBJ2-7 TRBV4-3 CASSFRDRGDYEQYF
13 TRBJ1-3 TRBV20-1 CSAESSSGNTIYF
13 TRBJ2-7 TRBV6-1 CASRTPSTYEQYF
19 TRBJ2-5 TRBV4-1 CASSQVGHPGPSVTETQYF
15 TRBJ2-7 TRBV18 CASSPLQGSSYEQYF
15 TRBJ2-3 TRBV12-3/TRBV12-4 CASSLSPQGPDTQYF
16 TRBJ2-1 TRBV27 CASSLGGTSGTNEQFF
14 TRBJ2-5 TRBV27 CASSHTSYQETQYF
15 TRBJ2-4 TRBV29-1 CSVELEWGAKNIQYF
13 TRBJ2-7 TRBV2 CASLRDQTYEQYF
15 TRBJ2-1 TRBV7-9 CASSLVGRGHNEQFF
16 TRBJ2-5 TRBV7-9 CASSSITGGAPETQYF